Each of the 32 T cell receptor beta chains below was sequenced from the same sample in a study of T-cell reconstitution after alpha-beta-depleted transplantation in children. Preparation of the TCRbeta library was carried out with unique molecular identifiers. TCRdb reprocessed the PCR reads with MiXCR, giving one entry per CDR3 protein. The sample has about 580,000 distinct CDR3 sequences, 20% to 25% seen once. The source material was PBMCs, mostly from graft donor cells, sampled 360 days after TCRalphabeta/CD19-depleted stem cell transplant. Every receptor here comes from a boy in the first two years of life who had a stem cell transplant for acute myeloid leukemia, so the T cells may come from the graft donor.

In its sample, this clonotype was seen a few times. The chain employs TRBV6-5 and TRBJ2-7; D remains ambiguous. V gave up 2 bases and J gave up 0 bases, with 8 bases separating them. The CDR3 totals 14 residues. Germline V lookup: CDR1 MNHEY, CDR2 SVGAGI. CDR3 protein: CASSYRVGSYEQYV. The DNA for the CDR3 is TGTGCCAGCAGTTACAGAGTGGGCTCCTACGAGCAGTACGTC.

This clonotype appeared many times. V is TRBV20-1 and J is TRBJ2-1; 9 bases fit TRBD2. The V gene's germline CDR1 is DFQATT and CDR2 SNEGSKA (reference sequence). V lost 2 bases and J lost 8; bases outside the gene matches: 7. The CDR3 extends over 14 amino acids. The CDR3 spells CSARFAGGRDEQFF. The CDR3 region has the DNA TGCAGTGCTAGATTCGCGGGGGGGCGGGATGAGCAGTTCTTC.

The chain joins TRBV5-1 to TRBJ1-2; D gene uncertain. Trimming stripped 4 bases from V and 4 bases from J, with 11 bases between. CDR1 SGHRS and CDR2 YFSETQ come from the germline V gene. This CDR3 has 13 residues. Written as DNA, the CDR3 is TGCGCCAGCAGCATGACACCTTCCTATGGCTACACCTTC. Translating it yields CASSMTPSYGYTF.

The sample holds a few counts of this clonotype. This sequence joins TRBV20-1 and TRBJ1-3, with unresolved D. CDR1 is DFQATT, CDR2 SNEGSKA, per germline (reference sequence). This CDR3 region has 13 residues. V was pared by 7 bases and J by 3 bases, with 13 bases between. CDR3 DNA: TGCAGTGGCCAAGGGCCTGGTGGAAACACCATATATTTT. Its protein is CSGQGPGGNTIYF.

This clonotype was counted only a few times. This rearrangement joins TRBV7-2 to TRBJ2-7; 8 nucleotides agree with TRBD1. Losses at the gene ends were 5 bases for V and 5 bases for J; bases not matched to a gene: 14. Germline CDR1 SGHTA, CDR2 FQGNSA. This CDR3 has 16 amino acids. The CDR3 sequence: CASSLLGAGGRNEQYF. The CDR3 DNA sequence: TGTGCCAGCAGCCTTTTAGGGGCAGGGGGCCGAAACGAGCAGTACTTC.

The chain is built from TRBV6-5 and TRBJ2-3; 10 nucleotides line up with TRBD2. The CDR3 contains 18 residues. V gave up 8 bases and J gave up 0 bases; unmatched junction bases: 14. The germline CDR1 and CDR2 sequences are MNHEY and SVGAGI. In nucleotides, the CDR3 is TGTGCCAGCCGCGCTGGGAGAAGCGGGGGGGGGAGCACAGATACGCAGTATTTT. It is translated as CASRAGRSGGGSTDTQYF.

The V and J genes are TRBV15 and TRBJ1-1; TRBD1 might be the D (6 bases). V was clipped by 1 base and J by 1 base, with 16 bases between them. Germline V gene lookup returns CDR1 LNHNV and CDR2 YYDKDF (reference sequence). The CDR3 extends over 17 amino acids. For the CDR3, the DNA is TGTGCCACCAGCAGAGTTAACACGAGACAGGCGAACACTGAAGCTTTCTTT. It yields the protein CATSRVNTRQANTEAFF.

The rearrangement links TRBV6-1 to TRBJ1-6; TRBD1 aligns across 7 bases. J gave up 13 bases and V 6 bases, and 9 bases lay outside the gene matches. Per germline, CDR1 MNHNS and CDR2 SASEGT. The CDR3 sequence is 13 residues long. DNA of the CDR3: TGTGCCAGCAGGGAGACAGGGATGTTCCCCCTCCACTTT. Amino acids: CASRETGMFPLHF.

Only a few counts were recorded for this clonotype. The chain carries TRBV6-1 and TRBJ1-2; TRBD1 is a possible D gene (5 bases). The V and J ends lost 0 bases and 7 bases respectively, with 18 bases between them. The CDR3 contains 16 residues. CDR1 and CDR2 from the germline V gene are MNHNS and SASEGT. CDR3 bases: TGTGCCAGCAGTGAAGCGCTGGGTGAATGGGGCTCTGGCTACACCTTC. This codes for CASSEALGEWGSGYTF.

The J gene is TRBJ1-2, the V gene TRBV12-3 or TRBV12-4, with unresolved D. The CDR3 consists of 14 residues. V lost 6 bases and J lost 5, with 16 bases in between. The CDR3 sequence is CASSTFPGRYGYTF. For the CDR3, the DNA is TGTGCCAGCAGCACCTTCCCAGGAAGGTATGGCTACACCTTC.

V and J are TRBV5-1 and TRBJ2-1, with 8 bases identical to TRBD2. The CDR3 consists of 15 residues. Unmatched junction bases numbered 7, after V lost 0 bases and J lost 8 bases. Germline V gene data show CDR1 as SGHRS and CDR2 as YFSETQ. The CDR3 DNA sequence: TGCGCCAGCAGCTTGGGCCGGGGGGGGAGGGATGAGCAGTTCTTC. It encodes CASSLGRGGRDEQFF.

This chain links TRBV15 with TRBJ1-1; no definite D call. The CDR3 extends over 15 amino acids. Germline CDR1 reads LNHNV; CDR2 reads YYDKDF (reference sequence). Trimming cost V 0 bases and J 2 bases, with 10 bases left between them. CDR3 region: CATSRDMTGNTEAFF. Written as DNA, the CDR3 is TGTGCCACCAGCAGAGATATGACGGGCAACACTGAAGCTTTCTTT. Combining the CDR3 with reference TRBV15 and TRBJ1-1 gives the whole variable domain DAMVIQNPRYQVTQFGKPVTLSCSQTLNHNVMYWYQQKSSQAPKLLFHYYDKDFNNEADTPDNFQSRRPNTSFCFLDIRSPGLGDTAMYLCATSRDMTGNTEAFFGQGTRLTVV.

The genes are TRBV5-1 and TRBJ2-3, with D perhaps matching TRBD1 (6 bases). The V end lost 0 bases, the J end lost 2 bases, and 13 bases lay between the germline ends. Germline V gene lookup returns CDR1 SGHRS and CDR2 YFSETQ. The CDR3 is 16 residues long. The CDR3 DNA follows: TGCGCCAGCAGCTTGGGACAGGCGCCTACCACAGATACGCAGTATTTT. Amino acid sequence: CASSLGQAPTTDTQYF. Complete variable domain (other parts from reference TRBV5-1 and TRBJ2-3): KAGVTQTPRYLIKTRGQQVTLSCSPISGHRSVSWYQQTPGQGLQFLFEYFSETQRNKGNFPGRFSGRQFSNSRSEMNVSTLELGDSALYLCASSLGQAPTTDTQYFGPGTRLTVL.

The gene calls are TRBV5-1 and TRBJ2-2; the match to TRBD1 covers 8 bases. The CDR3 is 15 amino acids. The germline gives CDR1 SGHRS, CDR2 YFSETQ. V shed 0 bases, J shed 3 bases, and the junction held 1 base outside the gene matches. The CDR3 DNA sequence: TGCGCCAGCAGCTTGGGACAGGGGCACACCGGGGAGCTGTTTTTT. Translation: CASSLGQGHTGELFF.

The rearrangement joins TRBV18 to TRBJ2-7; 8 bases agree with TRBD1. There are 14 residues in the CDR3. CDR1 is KGHSH and CDR2 is LQKENI in the germline V gene. The V segment lost 5 bases and the J segment 6 bases; nucleotides outside the gene matches: 9. The CDR3 DNA follows: TGTGCCAGCTCATCACAGGGGGGACGAGTCGAGCAGTACTTC. It is translated as CASSSQGGRVEQYF.

The V gene is TRBV6-5, the J gene TRBJ2-1; the D is unclear. Germline V CDR1 and CDR2: MNHEY, SVGAGI. Trimming shortened V by 0 bases and J by 8 bases, and 11 bases separated the two germline ends. CDR3 length equals 14 residues. CDR3 sequence (DNA): TGTGCCAGCAGTTACTCGGGTAGGGTTGATGAGCAGTTCTTC. Translated, it gives CASSYSGRVDEQFF.

This clonotype was detected ten times or more. The chain is built from TRBV20-1 and TRBJ1-1, with D perhaps TRBD1 (5 bases). The germline CDR1 and CDR2 sequences are DFQATT and SNEGSKA (reference sequence). Trimming cost V 0 bases and J 3 bases, with 14 bases left between them. The CDR3 is 15 amino acids. CDR3 protein: CSARDLGRGDTEAFF. In nucleotides, the CDR3 is TGCAGTGCTAGAGATTTGGGGCGCGGGGACACTGAAGCTTTCTTT.

As DNA, the CDR3 is TGCGCCAGCAGCTCATTAAACTACGACACCGGGGAGCTGTTTTTT. Encoded protein: CASSSLNYDTGELFF. The chain is built from TRBV5-1 and TRBJ2-2, with D unclear. The V gene lost 3 bases and the J gene lost 3 bases, with 12 bases spanning the gap. This CDR3 region has 15 residues. The germline gives CDR1 SGHRS, CDR2 YFSETQ.

At least ten counts were recorded for this clonotype. V and J are TRBV20-1 and TRBJ2-1; 7 nucleotides agree with TRBD2. Germline lookup yields CDR1 DFQATT and CDR2 SNEGSKA (reference sequence). The CDR3 has 16 amino acids. J lost 0 bases, V lost 6 bases, and 11 bases had no gene match. The CDR3 coding sequence is TGCAGTGCCCCAGGTCAGGCGGGGGTCTCCTACAATGAGCAGTTCTTC. Residues: CSAPGQAGVSYNEQFF.

The chain employs TRBV12-3 or TRBV12-4 and TRBJ1-6, with a possible D match to TRBD1 (5 bases). V was cut by 3 bases and J by 8 bases, with 11 bases left in between. This CDR3 spans 14 amino acids. The CDR3 DNA is TGTGCCAGCAGTTTGAGGGGAACCGATTCACCCCTCCACTTT. Translating gives CASSLRGTDSPLHF.

V usage is TRBV28 and J usage is TRBJ1-1, with TRBD1 matching over 7 bases. The CDR3 is 14 residues long. J was trimmed by 0 bases and V by 8 bases; bases with no gene match: 6. In germline, CDR1 is MDHEN, CDR2 SYDVKM. This CDR3 reads CASGTGEMNTEAFF. DNA for the CDR3: TGTGCCAGCGGAACAGGGGAAATGAACACTGAAGCTTTCTTT.

This clonotype was detected ten times or more. V is TRBV20-1 and J is TRBJ2-3; D tentatively reads TRBD1 or TRBD2 (5 bases each). Trimming stripped 8 bases from V and 4 bases from J, with 22 bases between. CDR1 is DFQATT and CDR2 is SNEGSKA in the germline V gene (reference sequence). The CDR3 extends over 15 amino acids. The CDR3 protein is CSFEGWVKTADTQYF. The CDR3 coding sequence is TGCAGTTTCGAGGGGTGGGTGAAAACAGCAGATACGCAGTATTTT.

This clonotype appeared a few times. This chain links TRBV20-1 with TRBJ1-2; tentatively, D is TRBD1 (5 bases). The CDR3 consists of 12 residues. V was clipped by 5 bases and J by 9 bases, with 16 bases between them. Germline assignment: CDR1 DFQATT and CDR2 SNEGSKA (reference sequence). CDR3 amino acids: CSAYRDLRRYTF. The CDR3 DNA is TGCAGTGCTTATAGGGACCTTCGTCGCTACACCTTC.

The chain is built from TRBV7-9 and TRBJ2-1; no reliable D call. The CDR3 contains 17 residues. Per germline, CDR1 SEHNR and CDR2 FQNEAQ (reference sequence). The ends were cut back, 0 bases at V and 5 bases at J, with 17 bases in the middle. CDR3 sequence (DNA): TGTGCCAGCAGCTTAGCCCCCGGAGTTAGGCCAGACAATGAGCAGTTCTTC. It encodes CASSLAPGVRPDNEQFF.

This clonotype appeared many times. The V gene is TRBV3-1, the J gene TRBJ2-3; tentative D call: TRBD2 (5 bases). Trimming removed 4 bases at V and 5 bases at J, with 13 bases between. There are 14 residues in the CDR3. Germline V gene sequence: CDR1 LGHDT, CDR2 YNNKEL (reference sequence). The CDR3 is CASSPTSGGDTQYF. CDR3 DNA: TGTGCCAGCAGCCCCACCAGCGGTGGAGATACGCAGTATTTT.

The chain recombines TRBV11-2 with TRBJ2-7; no clear D. This CDR3 has 15 amino acids. The germline CDR1 and CDR2 sequences are SGHAT and FQNNGV. V lost 2 bases to trimming and J lost 2 bases, with 13 bases between them. In nucleotides, the CDR3 is TGTGCCAGCAGCTTATCCCCGGACCGGGCCTACGAGCAGTACGTC. Translating gives CASSLSPDRAYEQYV.

This clonotype was found a few times. V gene TRBV10-2 combines with J gene TRBJ1-5, with D possibly TRBD1 on 5 matching bases. The CDR3 consists of 15 residues. Trimming took off 10 bases at V and 1 base at J, with 17 bases between the two ends. Germline loops: CDR1 WSHSY, CDR2 SAAADI. Here the CDR3 DNA reads TGCGCCACCACAGGAGGGACGGGGAGCAATCAGCCCCAGCATTTT. Protein sequence: CATTGGTGSNQPQHF.

This clonotype was observed a few times. The chain carries TRBV29-1 and TRBJ1-1; D gene unclear. Looked up from germline, CDR1 is SQVTM and CDR2 is ANQGSEA. The CDR3 length is 13 residues. V lost 3 bases to trimming and J lost 0 bases, with 8 bases between them. The CDR3 loop reads CSVEGSLNTEAFF. The CDR3 DNA reads TGCAGCGTTGAGGGGTCCTTGAACACTGAAGCTTTCTTT.

This clonotype was picked up many times. The V and J genes are TRBV7-9 and TRBJ2-2; tentative D call: TRBD1 (5 bases). The CDR3 is 18 residues long. The germline CDR1 and CDR2 sequences are SEHNR and FQNEAQ (reference sequence). Trimming pared 5 bases from V and 3 bases from J, leaving 22 bases between. CDR3 bases: TGTGCCAGCAGCCCTCTCCCCGGTCGAGTAGGGGACACCGGGGAGCTGTTTTTT. It encodes CASSPLPGRVGDTGELFF.

The V and J genes are TRBV7-9 and TRBJ2-1, with 9 bases that match TRBD1. Germline loops: CDR1 SEHNR, CDR2 FQNEAQ (reference sequence). The length of the CDR3 is 17 residues. Trimming at V came to 4 bases and at J to 6 bases, leaving 13 bases not matched to a gene. CDR3 coding DNA: TGTGCCAGCAGCTCAGCCGTATGGGGACAGGGTACCAATGAGCAGTTCTTC. Protein product: CASSSAVWGQGTNEQFF.

The J gene is TRBJ2-4, the V gene TRBV7-2; perhaps D is TRBD1 or TRBD2 (5 bases each). Germline CDR1 is SGHTA and CDR2 is FQGNSA. The germline V and J ends were trimmed by 5 bases and 8 bases, with 22 bases remaining between them. This CDR3 region has 16 residues. CDR3 loop: CASSPRAGRGTDIQYF. CDR3 coding DNA: TGTGCCAGCAGCCCCCGCGCGGGTAGAGGGACCGACATTCAGTACTTC.

The chain joins TRBV12-3 or TRBV12-4 to TRBJ2-1; a weak D match, TRBD2 (7 bases). Trimming took off 4 bases at V and 12 bases at J, with 28 bases between the two ends. CDR3 length: 17 residues. The CDR3 is CASSSPEQAGQRGGQFF. The CDR3, as DNA: TGTGCCAGCAGTTCCCCGGAACAAGCGGGGCAGAGGGGGGGGCAGTTCTTC.